This passage covers 28 T cell receptor beta chains from one sample sequenced in a study of beta chain features in type 1 diabetes. Reverse transcription of all isolated RNA meant that expressed TCRB transcripts were sequenced. Sequenced by immunoSEQ multiplex PCR; TCRdb stores in-frame clones only, minus some. The sample includes under 900,000 clones, roughly 15% of them seen just once. The source material was naive CD4+ T cells from blood. These receptors all stem from a woman aged 18-29 years in good health.

The chain recombines TRBV5-1 with TRBJ2-7, with a weak D call TRBD1 (7 bases). This CDR3 contains 16 residues. CDR1 is SGHRS, CDR2 YFSETQ, per germline. V dropped 4 bases and J dropped 4 bases, with 21 bases sitting between them. CDR3 nucleotide sequence: TGCGCCAGCAGCCTTCGTTCTAGGGGGCGGGGATACGAGCAGTACTTC. This gives the protein CASSLRSRGRGYEQYF.

The chain employs TRBV4-2 and TRBJ1-1, with D unresolved. There are 14 residues in the CDR3. The germline gives CDR1 LGHNA, CDR2 YNFKEQ. V was clipped by 0 bases and J by 8 bases, with 13 bases between them. The DNA for the CDR3 is TGTGCCAGCAGCCAAGACGCCGTTCGGAAAGAAGCTTTCTTT. Its protein product is CASSQDAVRKEAFF.

The chain has TRBV6-6 and TRBJ1-4, with D possibly being TRBD1 (5 bases). The CDR3 loop spans 16 amino acids. The V end lost 4 bases, the J end lost 5 bases, and 17 bases lay between the germline ends. The germline V gene encodes CDR1 MNHNY and CDR2 SVGAGI (reference sequence). The chain's CDR3 is CASSWVTGGINEKLFF. In DNA form, the CDR3 reads TGTGCCAGCAGTTGGGTCACGGGGGGAATAAATGAAAAACTGTTTTTT.

The CDR3 loop reads CASSLGSLPGELFF. CDR3 coding DNA: TGTGCCAGCAGCTTGGGTTCCCTTCCCGGGGAGCTGTTTTTT. The chain combines TRBV5-4 with TRBJ2-2; the D is unclear. V was clipped by 0 bases and J by 6 bases, with 9 bases between them. Germline V gives CDR1 SGHNT, CDR2 YYREEE (reference sequence). The CDR3 consists of 14 residues.

This chain links TRBV9 with TRBJ2-1, with 10 bases matching TRBD2. V lost 7 bases to trimming and J lost 10 bases; unmatched junction nucleotides: 8. The V gene's germline CDR1 is SGDLS and CDR2 YYNGEE. This CDR3 has 13 amino acids. The CDR3: CASRASGSGEQFF. As DNA, the CDR3 is TGTGCCAGCCGGGCTAGCGGGAGCGGGGAGCAGTTCTTC.

This clone occurred a few times. The chain links TRBV6-1 to TRBJ2-6, with D possibly being TRBD1 (5 bases). Per the germline V gene, CDR1 is MNHNS and CDR2 is SASEGT. CDR3 length: 16 amino acids. Trimming pared 4 bases from V and 4 bases from J, leaving 14 bases between. The CDR3 DNA is TGTGCCAGCAGTGTTACTCTAGGGGTAGGGGCCAACGTCCTGACTTTC. This codes for CASSVTLGVGANVLTF.

V gene TRBV5-1 combines with J gene TRBJ1-1; 9 bases are shared with TRBD1. V trimming: 2 bases; J trimming: 7 bases; junction bases outside the gene matches: 6. The germline CDR1 and CDR2 sequences are SGHRS and YFSETQ. The CDR3 sequence is 14 residues long. The CDR3 sequence is CASSLRTGVNEAFF. The CDR3 DNA is TGCGCCAGCAGCTTAAGGACAGGGGTGAATGAAGCTTTCTTT.

This clone has only a few counts. Sequence at one end of the junction differs from germline and may be a read error. This chain connects TRBV5-4 to TRBJ2-5; D is unclear. CDR3 length equals 17 residues. Looked up from germline, CDR1 is SGHNT and CDR2 is YYREEE (reference sequence). In DNA form, the CDR3 reads TGCGCCAGCAGCCAATATCTGAGTAGCACAGTACAAGAGACCCAGTACTTC. As protein: CASSQYLSSTVQETQYF.

This chain uses TRBV20-1 with TRBJ2-7, with D perhaps assigned TRBD1 or TRBD2 (5 bases each). The CDR3 runs 11 residues. From germline, CDR1 is DFQATT and CDR2 SNEGSKA (reference sequence). Trimming shortened V by 0 bases and J by 9 bases, and 9 bases separated the two germline ends. The CDR3 region has the DNA TGCAGTGCTAGAGAGGGACGCGGGCAGTACTTC. Translating it yields CSAREGRGQYF.

A few counts support this clone. The CDR3 protein is CASSLLGQTNTEAFF. The CDR3 bases are TGTGCCAGCTCACTACTCGGACAGACGAACACTGAAGCTTTCTTT. V gene TRBV18 combines with J gene TRBJ1-1; tentative D call: TRBD1 (6 bases). The CDR3 sequence is 15 residues long. V shed 4 bases and J shed 1 base, with 13 bases lying between them. The germline V gene encodes CDR1 KGHSH and CDR2 LQKENI.

This clone was seen a few times. This sequence joins TRBV7-2 and TRBJ1-3; D is unclear. The CDR3 has 13 residues. Looked up from germline, CDR1 is SGHTA and CDR2 is FQGNSA. Trimming pared 4 bases from V and 0 bases from J, leaving 4 bases between. The chain's CDR3 is CASSYISGNTIYF. The CDR3 nucleotides are TGTGCCAGCAGCTATATCTCTGGAAACACCATATATTTT. The full variable domain, completed using reference TRBV7-2 and TRBJ1-3, is GAGVSQSPSNKVTEKGKDVELRCDPISGHTALYWYRQSLGQGLEFLIYFQGNSAPDKSGLPSDRFSAERTGGSVSTLTIQRTQQEDSAVYLCASSYISGNTIYFGEGSWLTVV.

CDR3 region: CASSLRPGLNGAKNIQYF. Here the CDR3 DNA reads TGTGCCAGCAGCCTCCGTCCCGGATTGAACGGGGCCAAAAACATTCAGTACTTC. The chain recombines TRBV28 with TRBJ2-4; D is uncertain. The ends were cut back, 6 bases at V and 1 base at J, with 22 bases in the middle. This CDR3 contains 18 residues. Germline V gene sequence: CDR1 MDHEN, CDR2 SYDVKM. Drawing the rest from reference TRBV28 and TRBJ2-4, the complete variable domain is DVKVTQSSRYLVKRTGEKVFLECVQDMDHENMFWYRQDPGLGLRLIYFSYDVKMKEKGDIPEGYSVSREKKERFSLILESASTNQTSMYLCASSLRPGLNGAKNIQYFGAGTRLSVL.

The genes are TRBV6-1 and TRBJ2-1; 7 bases line up with TRBD2. The CDR3 runs to 14 residues. CDR1 is MNHNS, CDR2 SASEGT, per germline. J gave up 7 bases and V 8 bases, and 11 bases lay outside the gene matches. The CDR3 sequence: CASEDPGGSNEQFF. CDR3 bases: TGTGCCAGCGAAGACCCGGGAGGCTCGAATGAGCAGTTCTTC.

This chain joins TRBV27 and TRBJ2-7; 7 positions match TRBD1. The CDR3 loop spans 15 amino acids. Per the germline V gene, CDR1 is MNHEY and CDR2 is SMNVEV (reference sequence). The ends lost 5 bases at V and 1 base at J; junction bases unmatched: 8. The CDR3 sequence: CASSTRQGSSYEQYF. CDR3 DNA: TGTGCCAGCAGTACGCGACAGGGTTCGTCCTACGAGCAGTACTTC.

This clone was seen a few times. V usage is TRBV19 and J usage is TRBJ2-2; no clear D gene. Germline CDR1 LNHDA, CDR2 SQIVND (reference sequence). The CDR3 contains 15 residues. The V gene lost 2 bases and the J gene lost 3 bases, with 10 bases spanning the gap. This CDR3 is CASSILGFDTGELFF. The CDR3 bases are TGTGCCAGTAGTATATTGGGGTTTGACACCGGGGAGCTGTTTTTT.

This clone has more than one count but fewer than ten. J is TRBJ2-1 and V is TRBV28, with D tentatively TRBD2 (5 bases). The CDR3 consists of 15 residues. CDR1 and CDR2 from the germline V gene are MDHEN and SYDVKM. Trimming cost V 2 bases and J 5 bases, with 13 bases left between them. Here the CDR3 reads CASSLALEIHNEQFF. DNA for the CDR3: TGTGCCAGCAGTTTAGCACTAGAGATACACAATGAGCAGTTCTTC.

This clone showed up just a few times. The chain recombines TRBV21-1 with TRBJ2-1; whether TRBD2, the table's D call, matches the DNA was not checked. TRBV21-1 is termed a pseudogene. The CDR3 spans 13 residues. CDR3 in DNA: TGTGCCAGCCGACCGGGACTAGCGAACGAGCAGTTCTTC. This encodes CASRPGLANEQFF.

This clone came up a few times. V and J are TRBV7-2 and TRBJ2-7; the D gene is possibly TRBD1 (7 bases). Per germline, CDR1 SGHTA and CDR2 FQGNSA. Trimming took off 6 bases at V and 4 bases at J, with 16 bases between the two ends. This CDR3 has 14 residues. The CDR3 spells CASSPKTGRYEQYF. CDR3 nucleotides: TGTGCCAGCAGTCCTAAGACAGGGAGGTACGAGCAGTACTTC.

There are a few counts of this clone. This rearrangement joins TRBV4-3 to TRBJ2-5; D is perhaps TRBD2 (6 bases). The CDR3 length is 17 residues. V was clipped by 4 bases and J by 1 base, with 19 bases between them. The germline V gene encodes CDR1 LGHNA and CDR2 YSLEER. In DNA form, the CDR3 reads TGCGCCAGCAGCCCACATGGGGGGACCGGGGGCCAAGAGACCCAGTACTTC. It codes for CASSPHGGTGGQETQYF.

The chain combines TRBV7-9 with TRBJ2-5, with D perhaps TRBD1 (5 bases). Trimming left V 2 bases short and J 3 bases short, with 16 bases between. The germline V gene has CDR1 SEHNR and CDR2 FQNEAQ (reference sequence). This CDR3 contains 16 residues. CDR3 nucleotide sequence: TGTGCCAGCAGCTTATTTGTTTGGGGCAGAAAAGAGACCCAGTACTTC. It is translated as CASSLFVWGRKETQYF. Combining the CDR3 with reference TRBV7-9 and TRBJ2-5 gives the whole variable domain DTGVSQNPRHKITKRGQNVTFRCDPISEHNRLYWYRQTLGQGPEFLTYFQNEAQLEKSRLLSDRFSAERPKGSFSTLEIQRTEQGDSAMYLCASSLFVWGRKETQYFGPGTRLLVL.

This clone has more than one count but fewer than ten. The V gene is TRBV7-2, the J gene TRBJ2-3, with unresolved D. V lost 4 bases, J lost 10 bases, and 12 bases lay in between. The CDR3 spans 12 residues. Germline V lookup: CDR1 SGHTA, CDR2 FQGNSA. The CDR3 sequence is CASSSDILAQYF. In DNA form, the CDR3 reads TGTGCCAGCAGCTCAGACATCCTGGCGCAGTATTTT.

About this clone: Other DNA sequences in this sample translate to the same CDR3. The rearrangement uses TRBV7-2 and TRBJ2-3; 10 bases fit TRBD2. Germline trimming cut 4 bases from V and 2 bases from J; bases unmatched to any gene: 6. CDR1 is SGHTA and CDR2 is FQGNSA in the germline V gene. The CDR3 sequence is 16 residues long. The CDR3 DNA reads TGTGCCAGCAGCTCTCGTCTAGCGGGAGTCACAGATACGCAGTATTTT. Protein product: CASSSRLAGVTDTQYF.

The chain employs TRBV20-1 and TRBJ2-7; no reliable D call. Per the germline V gene, CDR1 is DFQATT and CDR2 is SNEGSKA (reference sequence). With 6 bases removed from V and 6 bases from J, the gap between germline ends came to 12 bases. The CDR3 spans 11 residues. The CDR3 here is CSAARPSEQYF. In DNA, the CDR3 is TGCAGTGCCGCAAGGCCGAGCGAGCAGTACTTC.

The CDR3 nucleotides read TGTGCCAGCAGTTTGTCTAGCGGGAGACGAACAGATACGCAGTATTTT. It translates to CASSLSSGRRTDTQYF. The chain links TRBV27 to TRBJ2-3, with 10 bases aligning to TRBD2. Germline V lookup: CDR1 MNHEY, CDR2 SMNVEV (reference sequence). The V segment lost 3 bases and the J segment 3 bases; nucleotides outside the gene matches: 6. The CDR3 runs to 16 residues.

The rearrangement links TRBV19 to TRBJ2-2, with no clear D. Germline V gene sequence: CDR1 LNHDA, CDR2 SQIVND (reference sequence). Trimming removed 2 bases at V and 5 bases at J, with 6 bases between. The CDR3 runs 13 residues. The CDR3 sequence is CASSISRTGELFF. CDR3 in DNA: TGTGCCAGTAGTATATCAAGGACCGGGGAGCTGTTTTTT. Using reference TRBV19 and TRBJ2-2 for the parts outside the CDR3, the full variable domain is DGGITQSPKYLFRKEGQNVTLSCEQNLNHDAMYWYRQDPGQGLRLIYYSQIVNDFQKGDIAEGYSVSREKKESFPLTVTSAQKNPTAFYLCASSISRTGELFFGEGSRLTVL.

The chain couples TRBV2 to TRBJ2-2, with D possibly matching TRBD1 (5 bases). The CDR3 runs to 15 residues. Germline V lookup: CDR1 SNHLY, CDR2 FYNNEI. V lost 2 bases, J lost 3 bases, and 10 bases lay in between. The CDR3 here is CASSEIRGYTGELFF. In nucleotides, the CDR3 is TGTGCCAGCAGTGAAATTAGGGGCTACACCGGGGAGCTGTTTTTT.

Details on this clone: The same CDR3 is also encoded by other DNA sequences in this sample. The chain couples TRBV6-6 to TRBJ1-5; D may be TRBD1 (6 bases). This CDR3 has 15 amino acids. Per germline, CDR1 MNHNY and CDR2 SVGAGI (reference sequence). Trimming removed 2 bases at V and 1 base at J, with 9 bases between. CDR3 DNA sequence: TGTGCCAGCAGTTACGCAGGGGAAAGCAATCAGCCCCAGCATTTT. As protein: CASSYAGESNQPQHF.

The chain combines TRBV19 with TRBJ1-5; D gene uncertain. V lost 6 bases, J lost 7 bases, and 13 bases lay in between. The CDR3 is 13 residues long. The germline V gene has CDR1 LNHDA and CDR2 SQIVND (reference sequence). The CDR3 reads CASRKTLDQPQHF. The DNA for the CDR3 is TGTGCCAGTAGAAAGACTCTAGACCAGCCCCAGCATTTT.